The text below deals with one T cell receptor (beta chain). This specimen belongs to a study of OX40 agonist ivuxolimab in advanced cancers. For the study at large: Every patient in dose escalation had hepatocellular carcinoma, melanoma, renal cell or head and neck cancer. Eligibility admitted prior anti-PD-1, anti-PD-L1 or anti-CTLA-4 therapy; roughly 39% had some.

Trimming cost V 1 base and J 0 bases, with 13 bases left between them. This CDR3 region has 16 residues. The germline V gene encodes CDR1 MGHRA and CDR2 YSYEKL. Blood sampling was done at baseline, cycle 4 day 1, and cycle 7 day 1. Here immunoSEQ multiplex PCR was the method, and the copy in TCRdb shows in-frame clones only, minus some. The sample contains around 50,000 clones, approximately 84% of which appear only once. This sequence joins TRBV4-1 and TRBJ2-7; D is ambiguous. This sample comprised CD4+ or CD8+ T cells sorted from blood, obtained in a trial of the OX40 agonist ivuxolimab. This receptor was identified in an adult with an advanced solid tumor such as melanoma, head and neck, liver or kidney cancer. The CDR3 region has the DNA TGCGCCAGCAGCCAAGTTCTGGAAGACCACTCCTACGAGCAGTACTTC. As protein: CASSQVLEDHSYEQYF.